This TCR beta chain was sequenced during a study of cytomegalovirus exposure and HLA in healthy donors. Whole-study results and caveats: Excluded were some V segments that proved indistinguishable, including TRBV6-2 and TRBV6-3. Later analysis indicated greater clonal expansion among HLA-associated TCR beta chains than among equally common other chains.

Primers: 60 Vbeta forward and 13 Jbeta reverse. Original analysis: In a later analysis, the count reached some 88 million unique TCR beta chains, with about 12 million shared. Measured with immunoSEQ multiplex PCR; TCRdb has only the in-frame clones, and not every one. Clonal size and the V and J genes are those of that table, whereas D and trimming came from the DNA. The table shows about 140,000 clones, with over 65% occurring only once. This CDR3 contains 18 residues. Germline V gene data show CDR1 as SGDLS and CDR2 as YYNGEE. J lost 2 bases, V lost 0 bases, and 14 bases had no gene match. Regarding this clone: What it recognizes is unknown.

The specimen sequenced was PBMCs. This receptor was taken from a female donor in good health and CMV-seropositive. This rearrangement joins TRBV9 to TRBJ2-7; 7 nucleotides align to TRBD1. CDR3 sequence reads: CASSVDLPPGGRAYEQYF. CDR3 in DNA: TGTGCCAGCAGCGTAGACCTCCCTCCAGGGGGAAGAGCCTACGAGCAGTACTTC.